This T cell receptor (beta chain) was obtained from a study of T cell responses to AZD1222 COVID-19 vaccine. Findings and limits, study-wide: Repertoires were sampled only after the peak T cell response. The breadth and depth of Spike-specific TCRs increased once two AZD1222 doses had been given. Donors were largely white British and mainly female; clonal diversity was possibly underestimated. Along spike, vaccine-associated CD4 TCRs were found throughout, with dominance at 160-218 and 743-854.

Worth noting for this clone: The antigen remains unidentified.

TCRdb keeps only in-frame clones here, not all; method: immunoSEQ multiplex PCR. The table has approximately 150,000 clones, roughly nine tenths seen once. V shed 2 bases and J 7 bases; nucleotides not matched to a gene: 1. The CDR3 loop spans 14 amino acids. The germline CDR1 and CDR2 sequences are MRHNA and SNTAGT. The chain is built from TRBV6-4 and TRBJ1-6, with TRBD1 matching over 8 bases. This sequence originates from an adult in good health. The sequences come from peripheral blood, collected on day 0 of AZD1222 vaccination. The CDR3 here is CASSDAGGNSPLHF. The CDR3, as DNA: TGTGCCAGCAGTGACGCAGGGGGCAATTCACCCCTCCACTTT.